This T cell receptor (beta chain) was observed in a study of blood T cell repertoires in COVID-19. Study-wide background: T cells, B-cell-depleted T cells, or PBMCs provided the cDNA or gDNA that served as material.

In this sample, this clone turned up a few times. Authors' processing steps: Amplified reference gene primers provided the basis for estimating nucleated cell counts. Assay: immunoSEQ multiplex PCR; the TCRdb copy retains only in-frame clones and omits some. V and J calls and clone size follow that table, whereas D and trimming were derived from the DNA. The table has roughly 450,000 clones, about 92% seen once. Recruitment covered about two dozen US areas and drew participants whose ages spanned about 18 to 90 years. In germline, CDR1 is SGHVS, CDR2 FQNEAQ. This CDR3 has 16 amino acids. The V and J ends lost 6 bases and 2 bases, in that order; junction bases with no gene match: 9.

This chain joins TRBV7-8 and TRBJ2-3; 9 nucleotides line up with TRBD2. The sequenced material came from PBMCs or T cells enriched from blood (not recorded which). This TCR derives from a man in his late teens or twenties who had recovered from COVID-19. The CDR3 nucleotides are TGTGCCAGCAGGCTGGCTAGCGGGACGGCCACAGATACGCAGTATTTT. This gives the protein CASRLASGTATDTQYF.